This passage covers 5 T cell receptor beta chains from one sample sequenced in a study of tumor-infiltrating lymphocytes in primary liver carcinoma. cDNA specific to TCR beta was made from 500 ng of total RNA, with a constant-region primer employed for priming. Three rounds of nested multiplex PCR with slightly modified ARM-PCR produced TCR beta libraries. Each of the first two PCR rounds ran roughly 9 cycles with TRBV1-TRBV30 forward and C-beta reverse primers. A single record per CDR3 protein comes from TCRdb applying MiXCR to the multiplex PCR reads. This sample carries 35,000 to 50,000 distinct CDR3 sequences, 60% to 80% of them seen once, and the ten largest clones take around 40%. Co-extraction yielded RNA and DNA from about 20-30 mg of unsorted bulk tissue. Sequencing input: tumor-adjacent normal liver tissue. The receptors shown here come from a woman in her twenties or thirties with primary liver carcinoma and hepatitis B virus infection.

Many counts were recorded for this clonotype. V is TRBV4-1 and J is TRBJ2-4, with D unclear. CDR3 length equals 15 residues. V lost 0 bases and J 5 bases, leaving 11 bases between the germline ends. The germline CDR1 and CDR2 sequences are MGHRA and YSYEKL. The CDR3 DNA reads as TGCGCCAGCAGCCAAGATCGGCTACCCCAAAACATTCAGTACTTC. Its translation: CASSQDRLPQNIQYF.

Remarks on this clonotype: One end of the junction fails to match germline, which may point to a read error. V and J are TRBV5-1 and TRBJ2-1, with TRBD2 as a possible D gene (6 bases). The CDR3 contains 15 residues. Looked up from germline, CDR1 is SGHRS and CDR2 is YFSETQ. CDR3: CASGLGGGKDNEHFF. The CDR3 nucleotides read TGCGCCAGCGGCTTGGGAGGCGGGAAAGACAATGAGCACTTCTTC.

Of note for this clonotype: The germline gene is not matched at one end of the junction; a read error may be the cause. This chain joins TRBV6-5 and TRBJ1-1; D not certain. Germline assignment: CDR1 MNHEY and CDR2 SVGAGI. The CDR3 runs to 15 residues. DNA of the CDR3: TGTGCCAGCAATTACACTGGTGCGGGGAACACTGAAGCTTTCTTT. Residues: CASNYTGAGNTEAFF.

This chain connects TRBV4-1 to TRBJ1-2; 8 bases align to TRBD1. The V gene's germline CDR1 is MGHRA and CDR2 YSYEKL. The V and J ends lost 4 bases and 13 bases, in that order; junction bases with no gene match: 17. The length of the CDR3 is 15 residues. In nucleotides, the CDR3 is TGCGCCAGCAGCCCAGGGGGCGCTTATAATTATGGCCGCACCTTC. Protein: CASSPGGAYNYGRTF.

A word on this clonotype: The junction departs from the called germline gene at one end, perhaps through a read error. The chain is built from TRBV6-5 and TRBJ2-1, with a possible D match to TRBD2 (5 bases). Germline CDR1 MNHEY, CDR2 SVGAGI. The CDR3 spans 14 residues. The CDR3 DNA follows: TGTGCCAGCAGCCTTAAGAGGGCTTACGATGAGCAGTCCTTC. Residues: CASSLKRAYDEQSF.